This TCR beta chain was found in a study of T cells in Graves' hyperthyroidism and ophthalmopathy. Notes on the study in general: Most thyroid clonotypes that were expanded above 0.001 also turned up in blood.

In regard to this clonotype: Its antigen is unidentified. Being one base from a much bigger clone, this may be a read error.

The germline V and J ends were trimmed by 10 bases and 5 bases, with 21 bases remaining between them. The CDR3 loop spans 14 amino acids. Germline CDR1 and CDR2: MNHEY and SMNVEV (reference sequence). Template material for amplifying TCR beta CDR3 regions consisted of RNA transcripts. HTBI primers were used for first-round RT-PCR of the TCR CDR3. In TCRdb, the multiplex PCR reads were re-called with MiXCR into one record per CDR3 protein. The sample holds around 190,000 distinct CDR3 sequences, approximately 17% seen once. The chain couples TRBV27 to TRBJ2-7; a weak D match, TRBD2 (5 bases). The receptor comes from a woman between 45 and 65 years old with Graves' hyperthyroidism. Sequenced material: blood. DNA for the CDR3: TGTGCCACCCAGGTCCCGGGGTGCGTCGACGAGCAGTACTTC. Its protein product is CATQVPGCVDEQYF.